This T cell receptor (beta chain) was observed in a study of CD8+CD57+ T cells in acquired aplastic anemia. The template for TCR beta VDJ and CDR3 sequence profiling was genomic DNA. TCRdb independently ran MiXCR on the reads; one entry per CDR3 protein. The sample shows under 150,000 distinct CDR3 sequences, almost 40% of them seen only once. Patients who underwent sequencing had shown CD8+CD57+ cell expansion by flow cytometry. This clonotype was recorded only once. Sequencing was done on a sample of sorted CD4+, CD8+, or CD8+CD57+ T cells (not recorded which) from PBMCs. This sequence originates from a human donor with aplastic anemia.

CDR3 sequence reads: CASSAGPRYNEQYF. CDR3 nucleotides: TGTGCCAGCAGTGCGGGACCCAGGTACAATGAGCAGTATTTT. The chain has TRBV2 and TRBJ2-3, with D perhaps being TRBD1 or TRBD2 (5 bases each). V lost 4 bases, J lost 11 bases, and 19 bases lay in between. CDR3 length: 14 residues. From germline, CDR1 is SNHLY and CDR2 FYNNEI. The complete variable domain, with remaining parts taken from reference TRBV2 and TRBJ2-3, reads EPEVTQTPSHQVTQMGQEVILRCVPISNHLYFYWYRQILGQKVEFLVSFYNNEISEKSEIFDDQFSVERPDGSNFTLKIRSTKLEDSAMYFCASSAGPRYNEQYFGPGTRLTVL.